The rows below give T cell receptor beta chains drawn from one sample of a study of T cell clones after liver transplantation. Data came from immunoSEQ multiplex PCR; TCRdb stores just in-frame clones and leaves some out. This repertoire shows about 99,000 clones, approximately 79% found once; its top ten account for approximately 3%. The input for sequencing was CD4+ T cells from blood, taken around 44 months after liver transplant. The receptors stem from a human patient who received a liver transplant. Some of the T cells might come from the graft donor. Each CDR3 is given with its conserved first and last residue. D genes are given only for firm matches. Part of the rows lack a size; the others show once, few, many or a class for expanded clones.

CDR3 DNA	CDR3 protein	V gene	clone size	J gene	D gene
TGTGCCAGTAGTATCCCAGGGAGTTACACCGGGGAGCTGTTTTTT	CASSIPGSYTGELFF	TRBV19	-	TRBJ2-2	-
TGTGCCAGCAGCTTAGCCGAACAGGGCCCCGAATACTTC	CASSLAEQGPEYF	TRBV7-9	-	TRBJ2-5	-
TGTGCCAGCAGCTCCCAGGGTTACGGATCGACCGGGGAGCTGTTTTTT	CASSSQGYGSTGELFF	TRBV7-9	-	TRBJ2-2	-
TGTGCCAGCAGCTCAGGGACAGGGTGGATCACCGGGGAGCTGTTTTTT	CASSSGTGWITGELFF	TRBV7-8	-	TRBJ2-2	TRBD1
TGTGCCAGCGACCGGGACAGGAAATATGAAGCTTTCTTT	CASDRDRKYEAFF	TRBV28	-	TRBJ1-1	TRBD1
TGTGCCAGCAGCCAAGATCAGGTTAGCGCAGATACGCAGTATTTT	CASSQDQVSADTQYF	TRBV14	-	TRBJ2-3	-
TGTGCCAGCAGTCCCAATCCCGGCACCGGGGAGCTGTTTTTT	CASSPNPGTGELFF	TRBV6-1	many	TRBJ2-2	-
TGCAGCGTTGATAAGGGAACTGAAGCTTTCTTT	CSVDKGTEAFF	TRBV29-1	-	TRBJ1-1	-
TGCGCCAGCAGCCAATTTACCCTTACAGGGGGCCCCGTCTATGGCTACACCTTC	CASSQFTLTGGPVYGYTF	TRBV4-1	-	TRBJ1-2	TRBD1
TGTGCCAGCAGTTTAATAGTTGCGGGAAATGCGAACATTCAGTACTTC	CASSLIVAGNANIQYF	TRBV28	-	TRBJ2-4	-
TGTGCCAGTAGTTTATGGGGACAGGAAGCTTTCTTT	CASSLWGQEAFF	TRBV19	-	TRBJ1-1	TRBD1
TGTGCCAGCAGCCCCGGACAGTTCCAAGAGACCCAGTACTTC	CASSPGQFQETQYF	TRBV5-4	-	TRBJ2-5	-